This T cell receptor (beta chain) is from a study of blood T cells in healthy people across ages. Using a J-beta primer mix together with a sample-barcoded 5' primer, a second PCR was run for about 7 to 12 cycles. Tagging of each cDNA molecule was performed by a template-switch adaptor with 12 random nucleotides. One entry per CDR3 protein, called by TCRdb with MiXCR from the 5' RACE reads. Here the sample spans 700,000 to 900,000 distinct CDR3 sequences, roughly 50% being singletons. The CDR3 contains 12 residues. The junction had 7 bases not matched to a gene; V was cut back by 7 bases and J by 8 bases. CDR1 and CDR2 (germline): SQVTM, ANQGSEA. Points from the study as a whole: Leaving the PBMCs unsorted stopped any conclusive comparison of naive versus antigen-experienced cells.

About this clonotype itself: Its target is unknown.

Input material: blood. The chain recombines TRBV29-1 with TRBJ1-4, with 7 bases identical to TRBD1. This clonotype was obtained from a man aged 80 or over in good health. In DNA form, the CDR3 reads TGCAGCGCTCAAAGGGGGCGGGAAAAACTGTTTTTT. Translating it yields CSAQRGREKLFF.